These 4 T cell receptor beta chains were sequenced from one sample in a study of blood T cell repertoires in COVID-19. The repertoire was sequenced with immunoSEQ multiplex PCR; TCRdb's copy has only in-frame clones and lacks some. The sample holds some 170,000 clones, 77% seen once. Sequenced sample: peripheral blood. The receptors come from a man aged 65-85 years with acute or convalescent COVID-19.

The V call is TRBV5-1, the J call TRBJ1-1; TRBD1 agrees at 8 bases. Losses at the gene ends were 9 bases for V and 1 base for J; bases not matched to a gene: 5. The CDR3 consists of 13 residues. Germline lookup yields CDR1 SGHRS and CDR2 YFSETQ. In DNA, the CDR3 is TGCGCCACCCAGGGGGCCTCGAACACTGAAGCTTTCTTT. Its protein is CATQGASNTEAFF.

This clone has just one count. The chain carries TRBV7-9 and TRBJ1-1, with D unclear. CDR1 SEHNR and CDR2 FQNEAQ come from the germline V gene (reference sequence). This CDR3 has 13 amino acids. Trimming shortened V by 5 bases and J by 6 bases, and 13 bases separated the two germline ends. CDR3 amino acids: CASSLPMEAEAFF. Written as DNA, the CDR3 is TGTGCCAGCAGCCTCCCGATGGAGGCTGAAGCTTTCTTT.

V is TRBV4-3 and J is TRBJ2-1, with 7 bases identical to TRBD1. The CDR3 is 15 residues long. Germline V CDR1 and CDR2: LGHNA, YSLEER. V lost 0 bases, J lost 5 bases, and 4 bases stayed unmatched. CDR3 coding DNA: TGCGCCAGCAGCCAAGATTCACAGGGGCACAATGAGCAGTTCTTC. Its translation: CASSQDSQGHNEQFF.

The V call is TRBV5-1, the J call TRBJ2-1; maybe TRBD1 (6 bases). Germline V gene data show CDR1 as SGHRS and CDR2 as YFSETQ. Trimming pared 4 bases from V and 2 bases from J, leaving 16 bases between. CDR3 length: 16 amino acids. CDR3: CASSTQGQGPYNEQFF. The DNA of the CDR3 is TGCGCCAGCAGCACTCAGGGGCAGGGCCCCTACAATGAGCAGTTCTTC. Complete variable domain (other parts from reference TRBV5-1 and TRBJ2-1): KAGVTQTPRYLIKTRGQQVTLSCSPISGHRSVSWYQQTPGQGLQFLFEYFSETQRNKGNFPGRFSGRQFSNSRSEMNVSTLELGDSALYLCASSTQGQGPYNEQFFGPGTRLTVL.